This TCR beta chain appears in the sequencing data of a study of radiation and T cells in renal cell carcinoma (dated by TCRdb to 2018 to 2021). Study-wide context: The samples were obtained from a clinical trial, where primary renal cell carcinomas were treated with 15 Gy stereotactic body radiation therapy and then removed by nephrectomy 4 weeks afterward. TCR beta sequencing covered 50 to 55 samples in total, comprising roughly 25 tumors and roughly 27 peripheral blood samples. Across all 50 or so samples, 4,016,671 unique CDR3 nucleotide sequences, encoding roughly 3 million unique CDR3 amino acid sequences, were identified. On the study overall, not on this receptor specifically: Because the trial had a single-armed design, the trial could not examine how radiation dose or scheduling affected the TCR repertoire. Tracking of blood repertoire dynamics stopped at approximately four weeks after treatment, with no follow-up past that point. Because pretreatment tumor biopsies were not available, the study could not determine whether clonotypes were already present within the tumor at baseline. In blood, the top tumor clonotypes increased between baseline and 2 weeks post-radiation and then shrank by 4 weeks, which suggests that tumor-resident clones expanded only transiently.

The sample's time point label is to be understood as: blood 2 weeks post-SBRT. What this sample's treatment or condition label stands for: 15 Gy SBRT to primary tumor, nephrectomy 4 weeks later. Serial peripheral blood from radiation-treated patients was sampled at baseline, 2 weeks and 4 weeks after SBRT to track tumor-enriched clonotypes. All patients had renal cell carcinoma with clear cell pathology. The QIAamp DNA Blood Mini Kit (Qiagen) was used to prepare genomic DNA for TCR sequencing. Only samples passing all quality control checks were included in the analyses. The immunoSEQ kit was used, according to the manufacturer's recommendations, to generate TCR beta libraries from genomic DNA. Library preparation used a first multiplex PCR with proprietary primers, then a second PCR adding unique barcodes, with bead cleanups after each round. Each sample batch included a kit-provided positive control reaction and a negative control reaction. The final libraries underwent checking on an Agilent 4200 TapeStation D1000 ScreenTape, volumetric pooling, and quantification by qPCR. Sequencing was performed on an Illumina NextSeq500 using a MidOutput 150-cycle cartridge, with 156 Read1 cycles, 15 Index1 cycles, and the kit custom primers. The pooled library was loaded at about 1 pM, with an approximately 20% PhiX control spiked in. In the source study's methods: The vendor-processed data were analyzed in R, and a clonotype was defined as all T cells that share the same CDR3 nucleotide sequence. In the clone abundance analyses, frequencies in each sample were normalized to that sample's 10,000 most abundant clones. Public T cell clones, which averaged fewer than five per sample, were removed prior to analysis. An abundance difference of at least 32-fold between compartments was the criterion for calling clonotypes tumor-enriched or baseline blood-enriched. Clonotypes expanded or contracted between blood time points were identified with a beta-binomial differential abundance model. Tumor-blood repertoire similarity was measured with the Baroni-Urbani and Buser coefficient, and group comparisons used two-tailed Wilcoxon tests in R. The table was pulled from immuneACCESS by TCRdb, which kept in-frame rearrangements only. Such tables lose some clones; where checked, under half of the loss comes from unresolved V genes, and the rest has no known cause. For V, J and clone size, that table is used; D and trimming come from the DNA. This sample holds 150,000 to 160,000 clones; approximately 88% were observed only once. The biggest ten clones account for 10% to 15% of the sample.

Concerning this clone itself: Its antigen remains unidentified. There are no base qualities to consult, and no much larger clone falls within one base.

V lost 6 bases and J lost 0 bases; the stretch between them is 7 bases long. CDR1 MNHNS and CDR2 SASEGT were looked up in the germline V gene. The CDR3 spans 13 residues, from the cysteine through the phenylalanine. Only the CDR3 region is kept as DNA, spanning 39 bases read in frame from base 1. The material was blood, obtained from a patient whose treatment included radiotherapy and nephrectomy. This clonotype originated in a woman aged 45-59 years with renal cell carcinoma. The chain is made from TRBV6-1 and TRBJ2-3; the D gene is not confidently resolved. The nucleotide sequence is given as TGTGCCAGCAGAAATCCTAGCACAGATACGCAGTATTTT. The encoded protein is CASRNPSTDTQYF.